The entry below gives a single T cell receptor beta chain sequence along with its context. Its antigen remains unknown. These data belong to a study of cytomegalovirus exposure and HLA in healthy donors. Overall study findings and caveats: Several V segments, TRBV6-2 and TRBV6-3 among them, could not be told apart and were dropped. Confirmation was obtained in vitro that a few CMV-associated chains are specific for CMV antigens. HLA restriction was apparent for most CMV-associated TCR beta chains in a later analysis. In a later analysis, parvovirus B19, influenza, CMV and Epstein-Barr virus appeared linked to several top co-occurrence clusters.

Primers: 60 Vbeta forward and 13 Jbeta reverse. TCRdb's table, derived via immunoSEQ multiplex PCR, lists solely in-frame clones and lacks some. The table lists around 200,000 clones, approximately 65% of them singletons. The germline V gene encodes CDR1 LGHNA and CDR2 YNFKEQ. The CDR3 is 17 residues long. V shed 0 bases, J shed 4 bases, and the junction held 6 bases outside the gene matches. The specimen was PBMCs. The clonotype comes from a man aged 35-49 years in good health and CMV-seronegative. This chain joins TRBV4-2 and TRBJ2-3; 11 bases line up with TRBD2. This chain's CDR3 is CASSQDRLTSGADTQYF. The CDR3 nucleotides read TGTGCCAGCAGCCAAGATCGCTTGACTAGCGGGGCAGATACGCAGTATTTT.